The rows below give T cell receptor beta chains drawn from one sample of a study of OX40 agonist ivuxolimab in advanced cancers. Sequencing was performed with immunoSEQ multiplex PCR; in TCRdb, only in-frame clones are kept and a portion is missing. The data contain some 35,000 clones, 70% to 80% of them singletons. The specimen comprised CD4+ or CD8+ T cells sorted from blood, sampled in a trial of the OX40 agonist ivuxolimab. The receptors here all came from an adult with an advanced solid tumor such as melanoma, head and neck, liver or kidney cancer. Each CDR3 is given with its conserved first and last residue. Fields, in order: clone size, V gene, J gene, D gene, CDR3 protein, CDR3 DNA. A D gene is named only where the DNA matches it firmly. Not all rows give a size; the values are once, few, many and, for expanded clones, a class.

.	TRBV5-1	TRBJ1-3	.	CASSLLPGGAGNTIYF	TGCGCCAGCAGCTTGTTGCCCGGGGGCGCTGGAAACACCATATATTTT
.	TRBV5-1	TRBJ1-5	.	CASSLDQGSNQPQHF	TGCGCCAGCAGCTTGGATCAGGGTAGCAATCAGCCCCAGCATTTT
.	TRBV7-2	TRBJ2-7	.	CASSLVQSHEQYF	TGTGCCAGCAGCTTAGTTCAGAGCCACGAGCAGTACTTC
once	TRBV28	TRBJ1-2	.	CASSIGSGYTF	TGTGCCAGCAGTATCGGGAGTGGCTACACCTTC
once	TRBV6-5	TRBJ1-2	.	CASNSPSLDLYGYTF	TGTGCCAGCAACTCCCCGTCTTTGGACCTCTATGGCTACACCTTC
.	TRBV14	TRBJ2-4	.	CASSQTGGVIKNIQYF	TGTGCCAGCAGCCAAACGGGCGGGGTCATAAAAAACATTCAGTACTTC
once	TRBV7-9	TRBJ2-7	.	CASSLDSVGYEQYF	TGTGCCAGCAGCTTGGATTCGGTGGGCTACGAGCAGTACTTC
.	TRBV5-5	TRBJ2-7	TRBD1	CASSLGDRVYEQYF	TGTGCCAGCAGCTTGGGGGACAGGGTGTACGAGCAGTACTTC
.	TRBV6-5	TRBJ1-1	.	CASSYRDLNTEAFF	TGTGCCAGCAGTTACAGGGACCTGAACACTGAAGCTTTCTTT
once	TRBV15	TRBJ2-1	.	CATSRGRESSYNEQFF	TGTGCCACCAGCAGAGGTAGGGAGAGCTCCTACAATGAGCAGTTCTTC
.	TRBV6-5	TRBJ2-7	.	CASSSPGRRSYEQYF	TGTGCCAGCAGTTCCCCGGGACGCCGCTCCTACGAGCAGTACTTC
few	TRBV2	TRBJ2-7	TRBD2	CASSAGVGGPNEQYF	TGTGCCAGCAGTGCGGGGGTGGGAGGGCCCAACGAGCAGTACTTC
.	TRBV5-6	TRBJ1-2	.	CASSLDQTSYYTF	TGTGCCAGCAGCTTGGACCAGACATCGTACTACACCTTC
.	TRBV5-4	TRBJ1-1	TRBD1	CASSPGQGNTEAFF	TGTGCCAGCAGCCCCGGACAGGGGAACACTGAAGCTTTCTTT
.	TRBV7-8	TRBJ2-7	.	CASSQMQGYEQYF	TGTGCCAGCAGCCAAATGCAGGGGTACGAGCAGTACTTC
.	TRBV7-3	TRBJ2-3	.	CASSLGGASTDTQYF	TGTGCCAGCAGCTTAGGGGGGGCTAGCACAGATACGCAGTATTTT
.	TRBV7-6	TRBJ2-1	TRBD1	CASSGGTGGLNEQFF	TGTGCCAGCAGCGGTGGGACAGGGGGCTTAAATGAGCAGTTCTTC
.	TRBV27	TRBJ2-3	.	CASSLSTGTIWAHTHDTQYF	TGTGCCAGCAGTTTGTCCACAGGGACTATCTGGGCCCACACACATGATACGCAGTATTTT
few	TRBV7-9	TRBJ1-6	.	CASSLGGGGGSPLHF	TGTGCCAGCAGCTTAGGAGGCGGGGGTGGTTCACCCCTCCACTTT
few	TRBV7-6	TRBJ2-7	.	CASSLEPPGRNSYEQYF	TGTGCCAGCAGCTTAGAGCCTCCGGGACGGAACTCCTACGAGCAGTACTTC
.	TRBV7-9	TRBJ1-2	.	CASSLGWSGPYGYTF	TGTGCCAGCAGCTTAGGATGGTCAGGGCCCTATGGCTACACCTTC
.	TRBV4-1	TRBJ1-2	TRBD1	CASSRPGGSYYGYTF	TGCGCCAGCAGCCGCCCAGGGGGAAGCTACTATGGCTACACCTTC
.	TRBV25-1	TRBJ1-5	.	CASSELGQSNQPQHF	TGTGCCAGCAGTGAATTGGGGCAATCCAATCAGCCCCAGCATTTT